Sequencing of this T cell receptor beta chain was carried out in a study of Tregs in tolerant kidney transplant recipients. Unstimulated Tregs (CD4+CD25+CD127-) and CD4+CD25- non-Tregs were sorted from PBMCs. Findings of the study overall: Findings come from small patient numbers and require larger validation. Tregs expanded with activated donor B cells seemed most donor-specific. No direct test of biological reproducibility was done here.

This CDR3 contains 14 residues. Germline CDR1 reads KGHSH; CDR2 reads LQKENI. Deletions cut 3 bases from V and 0 bases from J, with 8 bases between. TCRdb keeps only in-frame clones here, not all; method: immunoSEQ multiplex PCR. The table includes hundreds of thousands of clones, 80% to 85% detected once. Comments on this clone: The antigen remains undetermined.

Sequences were obtained from CD4+ T cells from blood. The sequence was collected from a human donor in good health. The V gene is TRBV18, the J gene TRBJ1-1, with D possibly being TRBD1 (5 bases). DNA of the CDR3: TGTGCCAGCTCACCTGGAGGGGTGAACACTGAAGCTTTCTTT. Its protein is CASSPGGVNTEAFF.